The sequence of this TCR beta chain was determined in a study of T cells in Graves' hyperthyroidism and ophthalmopathy (dated by TCRdb to the late 2010s). The study in broad terms: Peripheral blood was collected at initial diagnosis, before any treatment. TCR V-J signatures able to tell the groups apart were searched for in a discovery cohort of 100 patients, of whom approximately 40 had Graves' ophthalmopathy and about 60 had stable Graves' hyperthyroidism. Prospective prediction of ophthalmopathy was tested in an independent validation cohort consisting of 18 to 20 hyperthyroidism patients and more than 15 patients who later progressed to ophthalmopathy. The 95 to 100 discovery patients were divided at random into training and test sets in a 7:3 ratio. In about six Graves' hyperthyroidism patients, the study also compared T-cell repertoires from thyroid tissue with T-cell repertoires from blood. After sampling, hyperthyroidism patients received methimazole starting at 30 mg daily, and ophthalmopathy patients received high-dose intravenous methylprednisolone. The paper reports TCR Vbeta CDR3 sequencing of some 140 peripheral blood samples: some 44 ophthalmopathy, some 80 hyperthyroidism and roughly 17 progressor patients.

V and J lose 5 bases and 1 base, and a span of 12 bases separates them. Including cysteine and phenylalanine, the CDR3 has 15 amino acids. Just CDR3 DNA is preserved here, 45 bases in frame from base 1. The germline V gene (reference sequence) provides CDR1 LNHNV and CDR2 YYDKDF. The TCR beta CDR3 regions were amplified from the RNA transcripts. A first-round RT-PCR of the TCR CDR3 used the HTBI primer set with the Qiagen OneStep RT-PCR kit. Libraries were constructed in a second round of multiplex PCR, after which size selection and purification were carried out. Libraries were sequenced paired-end with 100 bp reads on an Illumina HiSeq2000. In the authors' own workflow: SOAPnuke was used to process the raw data, removing reads that contained adapters or uncalled bases, had a mean Phred below 15, or lacked an exact match to the constant primer or identifier. COPE v1.2.5 was used to merge the high-quality paired reads, and each unique nucleotide sequence was defined as a clonotype. Clonotypes were aligned to IMGT TRBV, TRBD and TRBJ reference segments using MiTCR v1.1. Only V-J combinations with frequency above 0.0001, covering about 99% of repertoires, were analysed. The TCS score was defined as the ratio of F50 (clonal expansion) to E x V (chaos), calculated using BLOSUM62-based TCRdist between CDR3 peptides within each V-J. Welch's t-statistics and random forest reduced 500 to 650 V-J features to roughly 13, which were used in a naive Bayes classifier (R e1071). TCRdb cleaned the public reads at Q25 with fastp, built clones with MiXCR and kept in-frame beta chains. When rows share a CDR3 protein, they turn into one entry using the most common DNA and genes. The V and J calls here are based on TCRdb, not the publication. Present in this sample are fewer than 450,000 distinct CDR3 sequences, about 17% of which were seen just once. The biggest ten clones account for approximately 35% of the sample.

Note on this clonotype: Which antigen it targets is not known. No much larger clonotype is one base removed from it; base qualities were not supplied.

Hyperthyroidism patients were newly diagnosed, had a disease duration of under 2 months, and were aged 18 to 65 years. Exclusion was applied to patients with uncontrolled infections, other autoimmune diseases, pregnancy or lactation. Clinical symptoms, serum thyroxine and TRAb, thyroid ultrasound, and orbital computed tomography formed the basis for the diagnoses. Blood from progressor patients was drawn when they were first diagnosed with hyperthyroidism, before any ophthalmopathy symptoms appeared. Ficoll-Paque density gradient centrifugation was used to isolate PBMCs from around 9.1 ml of fresh peripheral blood. Patients classed as progressors first received a Graves' hyperthyroidism diagnosis and then went on to develop ophthalmopathy during follow-up. Total RNA was extracted with Trizol reagent, and quality was checked on an Agilent 2100 Bioanalyzer. Results and caveats for the whole study, not just this receptor: Most expanded thyroid clonotypes (frequency above 0.001) were also detected in blood, suggesting blood repertoires may reflect thyroid immune responses. Sample size was not statistically predetermined, and blinding of investigators to group allocation was not performed. A 13 V-J signature model separated ophthalmopathy from stable hyperthyroidism, with 87.88% sensitivity and roughly 84% specificity in cross-validation and 80%/75% in testing. During validation, the model predicted progression to ophthalmopathy a median of around 6 months ahead of onset, with approximately 70% sensitivity and about 72% specificity.

The origin of this receptor is a woman aged 25 to 45 with Graves' hyperthyroidism that later progressed to Graves' ophthalmopathy. The rearranged chain carries TRBV15 and TRBJ1-5; TRBD1 is possibly the D segment (5 matching bases). Sequencing used blood. This receptor carries the CDR3 CATSLERGSNQPQHF. The bases read TGTGCCACCAGCCTAGAGCGGGGCAGCAATCAGCCCCAGCATTTT.